These 28 T cell receptor beta chains came from one sample sequenced in a study of T cell responses to AZD1222 COVID-19 vaccine. Produced via immunoSEQ multiplex PCR; TCRdb's table is partial and in-frame only. The data contain some 120,000 clones, about 91% of them seen just once; the ten biggest clones take up approximately 2.8%. The sequencing used peripheral blood, collected on day 0 of AZD1222 vaccination. These receptors all stem from an adult in good health.

This clone was counted a single time. V gene TRBV6-5 combines with J gene TRBJ1-2; 7 bases fit TRBD1. CDR1 is MNHEY and CDR2 is SVGAGI in the germline V gene. The CDR3 runs to 15 residues. With V trimmed by 6 bases and J by 2 bases, 9 bases remained unmatched. The CDR3 DNA is TGTGCCAGCAGGACAGAACAGACAGGGAACTATGGCTACACCTTC. Its translation: CASRTEQTGNYGYTF.

This rearrangement joins TRBV5-1 to TRBJ2-2; no reliable D call. CDR1 is SGHRS and CDR2 is YFSETQ in the germline V gene. Between the trimmed V and J ends, which lost 0 bases and 6 bases, there was a span of 9 bases. The CDR3 totals 14 residues. Here the CDR3 reads CASSLVQVSGELFF. The CDR3 nucleotides read TGCGCCAGCAGCTTGGTTCAGGTCTCCGGGGAGCTGTTTTTT.

The chain employs TRBV7-7 and TRBJ2-5; perhaps TRBD1 as D (5 bases). Trimming removed 5 bases from V and 5 bases from J, with 15 bases in between. This CDR3 comprises 14 residues. Germline CDR1 is SSHAT and CDR2 is FNYEAQ (reference sequence). The CDR3 is CASSLDTQWETQYF. The CDR3 bases are TGTGCCAGCAGCCTGGACACACAGTGGGAGACCCAGTACTTC.

This sequence joins TRBV6-5 and TRBJ1-1; D possibly corresponds to TRBD1 (5 bases). CDR1 is MNHEY, CDR2 SVGAGI, per germline. CDR3 length: 14 residues. Trimming cost V 2 bases and J 1 base, with 8 bases left between them. CDR3 protein: CASSYAGTNTEAFF. The DNA of the CDR3 is TGTGCCAGCAGTTACGCAGGGACGAACACTGAAGCTTTCTTT.

The rearrangement links TRBV7-8 to TRBJ2-7; no firm D call. V dropped 7 bases and J dropped 6 bases, with 13 bases sitting between them. CDR3 length equals 12 residues. Germline CDR1 SGHVS, CDR2 FQNEAQ. CDR3: CASTINGFEQYF. The CDR3, as DNA: TGTGCCAGCACAATAAACGGTTTCGAGCAGTACTTC.

This rearrangement joins TRBV7-7 to TRBJ2-7; no clear D. V was cut by 0 bases and J by 4 bases, with 13 bases left in between. CDR3 length equals 15 residues. Germline values: CDR1 SSHAT, CDR2 FNYEAQ (reference sequence). DNA of the CDR3: TGTGCCAGCAGCTTAGCCCTAGGATCCCAATACGAGCAGTACTTC. Amino acids: CASSLALGSQYEQYF.

The J gene is TRBJ1-4, the V gene TRBV6-5; possible D gene TRBD1, 5 bases. The CDR3 covers 12 residues. Between the trimmed V and J ends, which lost 6 bases and 16 bases, there was a span of 18 bases. Germline V CDR1 and CDR2: MNHEY, SVGAGI. CDR3 in DNA: TGTGCCAGCAGATCCGCCGGGACTCCATCGTTTTTT. Amino acid sequence: CASRSAGTPSFF.

The chain links TRBV6-6 to TRBJ2-7; perhaps TRBD1 as D (6 bases). The CDR3 length is 15 residues. V was shortened by 5 bases and J by 6 bases, with 20 bases between the two germline ends. The germline CDR1 and CDR2 sequences are MNHNY and SVGAGI (reference sequence). CDR3 sequence: CASSAGTRGVLEQYF. The CDR3 nucleotides are TGTGCCAGCAGTGCCGGGACAAGAGGTGTCCTCGAGCAGTACTTC.

CDR3 sequence (DNA): TGTGCCAGCAGCCAATTCTCTCCGGCGCAGTACTTC. Translation: CASSQFSPAQYF. The chain combines TRBV16 with TRBJ2-7; D call uncertain. Germline V gene data show CDR1 as KGHSY and CDR2 as FQNENV. V was cut by 1 base and J by 9 bases, with 10 bases left in between. The CDR3 loop spans 12 amino acids.

J is TRBJ2-7 and V is TRBV9, with a weak D call TRBD1 (6 bases). This CDR3 is built from 14 residues. Germline V gene sequence: CDR1 SGDLS, CDR2 YYNGEE. V was cut by 5 bases and J by 3 bases, with 15 bases left in between. The CDR3 is CASSRGTTNYEQYF. The CDR3 DNA reads as TGTGCCAGCAGTAGGGGGACAACTAACTACGAGCAGTACTTC.

In its sample, this clone was seen once. This chain's CDR3 is CASREGQGGNYGYTF. The CDR3 nucleotides are TGTGCCAGCAGGGAGGGACAGGGGGGCAACTATGGCTACACCTTC. This rearrangement joins TRBV2 to TRBJ1-2, with 11 bases identical to TRBD1. The trim removed 6 bases at V and 2 bases at J, leaving 5 bases unmatched. CDR1 and CDR2 (germline): SNHLY, FYNNEI. The CDR3 is 15 amino acids.

The J gene is TRBJ1-1, the V gene TRBV14, with 7 bases fitting TRBD1. The germline CDR1 and CDR2 sequences are SGHDN and FVKESK. The CDR3 loop spans 15 amino acids. The V gene end was trimmed by 2 bases and the J gene end by 0 bases; junction bases not matched to a gene: 3. CDR3 DNA: TGTGCCAGCAGCCAAAGGACAGGCCTGAACACTGAAGCTTTCTTT. Translation gives CASSQRTGLNTEAFF. The whole variable domain, remainder taken from reference TRBV14 and TRBJ1-1, is EAGVTQFPSHSVIEKGQTVTLRCDPISGHDNLYWYRRVMGKEIKFLLHFVKESKQDESGMPNNRFLAERTGGTYSTLKVQPAELEDSGVYFCASSQRTGLNTEAFFGQGTRLTVV.

This chain joins TRBV4-3 and TRBJ1-2, with D perhaps matching TRBD1 (6 bases). This CDR3 contains 15 residues. Germline values: CDR1 LGHNA, CDR2 YSLEER. The V end lost 0 bases, the J end lost 8 bases, and 16 bases lay between the germline ends. As DNA, the CDR3 is TGCGCCAGCAGCCAAGATTTTCCGGGGGCGCGGGGCTACACCTTC. This gives the protein CASSQDFPGARGYTF.

This chain links TRBV28 with TRBJ2-5; 7 nucleotides align to TRBD1. Germline CDR1 reads MDHEN; CDR2 reads SYDVKM. V lost 5 bases to trimming and J lost 3 bases; unmatched junction nucleotides: 6. CDR3 length: 14 amino acids. CDR3 in amino acids: CASSPPGQEETQYF. In nucleotides, the CDR3 is TGTGCCAGCAGTCCTCCCGGACAGGAAGAGACCCAGTACTTC.

The V call is TRBV10-3, the J call TRBJ2-1; 10 nucleotides align to TRBD2. The V gene end was trimmed by 0 bases and the J gene end by 10 bases; junction bases not matched to a gene: 9. CDR1 ENHRY and CDR2 SYGVKD come from the germline V gene. This CDR3 region has 16 residues. In DNA form, the CDR3 reads TGTGCCATCAGTGAGTCGTGGACTAGCGGACCGACGGAGCAGTTCTTC. Protein sequence: CAISESWTSGPTEQFF.

This chain links TRBV14 with TRBJ2-7, with TRBD2 matching over 11 bases. J lost 2 bases, V lost 4 bases, and 1 base had no gene match. Germline CDR1 is SGHDN and CDR2 is FVKESK. This CDR3 has 14 residues. The DNA of the CDR3 is TGTGCCAGCAGCCCGACTAGCGGGACCTACGAGCAGTACTTC. This codes for CASSPTSGTYEQYF.

This chain links TRBV9 with TRBJ2-1, with 8 positions matching TRBD2. The CDR3 extends over 16 amino acids. Germline CDR1 SGDLS, CDR2 YYNGEE. V shed 0 bases and J 0 bases; nucleotides not matched to a gene: 2. CDR3 sequence: CASSVGSGSSYNEQFF. The CDR3 DNA reads TGTGCCAGCAGCGTAGGCAGCGGGAGCTCCTACAATGAGCAGTTCTTC. Full variable domain (outside the CDR3, taken from reference TRBV9 and TRBJ2-1): DSGVTQTPKHLITATGQRVTLRCSPRSGDLSVYWYQQSLDQGLQFLIQYYNGEERAKGNILERFSAQQFPDLHSELNLSSLELGDSALYFCASSVGSGSSYNEQFFGPGTRLTVL.

The chain couples TRBV12-3 or TRBV12-4 to TRBJ2-5; TRBD2 matches 8 bases. The trim removed 10 bases at V and 3 bases at J, leaving 4 bases unmatched. There are 12 residues in the CDR3. The CDR3 nucleotides are TGTGCCACTGGACTAGCAGAAGAGACCCAGTACTTC. It yields the protein CATGLAEETQYF.

This clone was seen only once. V gene TRBV19 combines with J gene TRBJ1-1; no clear D. V lost 4 bases, J lost 8 bases, and 14 bases lay in between. Germline-derived CDR1 and CDR2 are LNHDA and SQIVND (reference sequence). This CDR3 is 13 amino acids long. The CDR3 is CASSNLVPGEAFF. In DNA form, the CDR3 reads TGTGCCAGTAGTAACCTGGTGCCCGGGGAAGCTTTCTTT.

DNA of the CDR3: TGTGCCAGCATGGGGGGCAGCTCACTCCACTATGGCTACACCTTC. Translating it yields CASMGGSSLHYGYTF. This chain joins TRBV28 and TRBJ1-2, with D maybe TRBD1 (6 bases). Germline lookup yields CDR1 MDHEN and CDR2 SYDVKM. The CDR3 spans 15 residues. V gave up 7 bases and J gave up 3 bases, with 18 bases separating them.

The gene calls are TRBV6-1 and TRBJ2-3, with 7 nucleotides matching TRBD2. The germline V gene encodes CDR1 MNHNS and CDR2 SASEGT. V shed 0 bases and J 4 bases; nucleotides not matched to a gene: 4. The CDR3 consists of 15 residues. The CDR3 DNA follows: TGTGCCAGCAGTGAAGCGGCGGGAGACGCAGATACGCAGTATTTT. This codes for CASSEAAGDADTQYF.

The chain carries TRBV9 and TRBJ2-7; D gene ambiguous. Germline CDR1 and CDR2: SGDLS and YYNGEE. This CDR3 has 14 amino acids. The V end lost 0 bases, the J end lost 3 bases, and 10 bases lay between the germline ends. The CDR3 sequence: CASSVGGRSYEQYF. The CDR3, as DNA: TGTGCCAGCAGCGTAGGTGGCCGGAGCTACGAGCAGTACTTC.

V usage is TRBV3-1 (or the pseudogene TRBV3-2) and J usage is TRBJ1-3; D unresolved. This CDR3 contains 14 residues. Germline V gives CDR1 LGHDT, CDR2 YNNKEL (reference sequence). The V end was cut by 4 bases, the J end by 2 bases, with 9 bases between. The CDR3 region is CASSPGSAGNTIYF. Written as DNA, the CDR3 is TGTGCCAGCAGCCCCGGGAGCGCTGGAAACACCATATATTTT.

CDR3: CASSADGTYQETQYF. The CDR3 coding sequence is TGTGCCAGCAGCGCCGACGGGACCTACCAAGAGACCCAGTACTTC. The chain uses TRBV5-4 and TRBJ2-5; D possibly matches TRBD1 or TRBD2 (5 bases each). Germline V gives CDR1 SGHNT, CDR2 YYREEE (reference sequence). This CDR3 has 15 residues. V gave up 4 bases and J gave up 0 bases, with 13 bases separating them.

The genes are TRBV21-1 and TRBJ2-7; TRBD1 was called by the table and not checked on the DNA. TRBV21-1 is termed a pseudogene. CDR3 length: 17 amino acids. Written as DNA, the CDR3 is TGTGCCAGCGGCAACCACCCTGGATGGACAGGACGTTACGAGCAGTACTTC. This translates into CASGNHPGWTGRYEQYF.

The rearrangement links TRBV11-1 to TRBJ2-1, with 7 positions matching TRBD2. The V and J ends lost 4 bases and 3 bases, in that order; junction bases with no gene match: 9. Per the germline V gene, CDR1 is SGHAT and CDR2 is FQDESV (reference sequence). This CDR3 is built from 16 residues. CDR3 bases: TGTGCCAGCAGCTCACCCCCTAGCGGCCACTACAATGAGCAGTTCTTC. Encoded protein: CASSSPPSGHYNEQFF.

The chain carries TRBV5-5 and TRBJ1-3, with D unresolved. CDR1 and CDR2 (germline): SGHKS, YYEKEE (reference sequence). The CDR3 covers 14 residues. Trimming left V 2 bases short and J 0 bases short, with 6 bases between. The CDR3 DNA sequence: TGTGCCAGCAGCTTAAAGTACTCTGGAAACACCATATATTTT. The encoded protein is CASSLKYSGNTIYF.

V usage is TRBV5-1 and J usage is TRBJ2-1, with TRBD2 identical over 8 bases. Per the germline V gene, CDR1 is SGHRS and CDR2 is YFSETQ. After removal of 0 bases from V and 7 bases from J, the junction contained 6 bases not matched to a gene. The CDR3 contains 15 residues. The CDR3 region has the DNA TGCGCCAGCAGCTTGGAAGCTAGCGGGCGGAATGAGCAGTTCTTC. Translating it yields CASSLEASGRNEQFF.